This T cell receptor beta chain was retrieved from a study of shared clonotypes between healthy human individuals. TCRdb's table, derived via immunoSEQ multiplex PCR, lists solely in-frame clones and lacks some. The data contain just over 2,000,000 clones, roughly 95% of them singletons. V lost 0 bases to trimming and J lost 1 base, with 7 bases between them. The CDR3 has 14 amino acids. CDR1 and CDR2 (germline): SGHRS, YFSETQ. In the case of this clone: The identical CDR3 is also encoded by other nucleotide sequences in the sample.

The chain couples TRBV5-1 to TRBJ1-2; no definite D call. This clonotype was obtained from a man between 18 and 29 years old in good health. The sample taken for sequencing was naive CD4+ T cells sorted from blood. Subset indicated: CD45RA+ positively selected. The CDR3 DNA reads TGCGCCAGCAGCTTGGGTGATAATAACTATGGCTACACCTTC. It codes for CASSLGDNNYGYTF.